Included here is one T cell receptor beta chain sequence, with context. Its recognized antigen is unknown. No much larger clonotype is one base removed from it; base qualities were not supplied. Other DNA sequences of this sample code for an identical CDR3. The cohort comprised 710 or so healthy bone marrow donors. Cohort members were all nominally healthy when sampled, although unrecorded immune exposures were likely present. The donor was CMV seronegative and belonged to the group of over 350 seronegative cohort members. Every donor gave a peripheral blood sample, and the peripheral blood mononuclear cells from that sample were used for TCR beta sequencing. The Qiagen DNeasy Blood Extraction Kit was used to extract genomic DNA from the blood cell samples. Library generation was performed with the immunoSEQ multiplex PCR assay. For the multiplex PCR, a mixture combining 60 forward primers for TCR Vbeta segments and 13 reverse primers for TCR Jbeta segments was used. Amplification of the CDR3 region of rearranged TCR beta genes was performed with a multiplex PCR assay on genomic DNA. The Illumina HiSeq System was used to sequence the amplified TCR beta libraries as 87-base-pair reads. The published analysis was carried out like this. A later analysis tallied 75 million to 85 million unique TCR beta chains across the roughly 610 repertoires, and about 12 million of those chains were shared by two or more donors. To remove PCR and sequencing errors, raw reads were error-corrected and collapsed into unique sequences using a nearest-neighbor algorithm that merged closely related sequences. Alignment of CDR3 sequences to IMGT reference sequences was used to assign V, D and J gene segments. Each retained sequence needed at least a six-nucleotide match to both a V gene segment and a J gene segment. Rearrangements were classified as productive when the CDR3 lacked stop codons and remained in frame with V and J, and all other rearrangements were classified as non-productive. Following IMGT convention, CDR3 was defined as the stretch from the second conserved V-encoded cysteine to the conserved J-encoded phenylalanine. The earlier analysis of approximately 590 of the donors excluded any sequence lacking an unambiguous match to a single V gene segment. An earlier analysis of a few hundred of the donors classified V segments as functional when productive rearrangements were above 56.7% and as segregating when the standard deviation between donors was above 5%. A statistical classification framework was built for diagnosing cytomegalovirus status from the catalog of TCR beta chain sequences. A later analysis assigned V and J genes by comparing TCR nucleotide sequences with IMGT/GENE-DB human TR gene sequences. Using the TCRdist pipeline, a later analysis assigned CDR3 sequences along with most-parsimonious VDJ recombination scenarios. In a later analysis, each TCR beta chain was defined by its CDR3 amino acid sequence together with its V-gene family, and reads lacking a unique V-gene family were excluded. As a way to deal with suspected cross-contamination and a sequencing artifact, a later analysis dropped 450 to 600 nucleotide sequences that were highly shared and had low generation probability. A later analysis calculated a clonal expansion index for each public chain from normalized within-repertoire ranks of inferred template counts. Generation probabilities in a later analysis came from a VDJ recombination model fitted to out-of-frame rearrangements, and those results were checked against IGoR. Hypergeometric tests were used in a later analysis to score TCR-TCR, TCR-HLA and TCR-CMV co-occurrence, with a repertoire-size bias correction applied to the TCR pairs. To estimate false discovery rates, a later analysis permuted the HLA or CMV assignments 20 times. A later analysis grouped co-occurring TCRs with DBSCAN, adding TCRdist sequence similarity when clustering within HLA-allele-positive subsets. For co-occurrence clustering, repertoires with fewer than 30,000 or more than 120,000 public chains were excluded, along with about five repertoires with anomalous nucleotide sharing. In its TCRdb copy, this immuneACCESS table keeps in-frame sequences only and misses some clones. Where compared with another copy, unresolved V genes explain less than half of these, and the others have no known cause. V and J calls and clone size are given by that table; D and trimming were obtained from the DNA. Recorded for this sample are hundreds of thousands of clones; around 89% of them occurred a single time. In total, the top ten clones hold roughly 1% of the sample.

The sample is drawn from a study of cytomegalovirus exposure and HLA in healthy donors (dated by TCRdb to between 2016 and 2019). For the wider study: In an earlier analysis of around 540 of the donors, under 300 Gb of sequence data and 90 million to 120 million unique TCR beta sequences from about 190 million T cells were reported. An early release covering about 600 HLA-typed donors comprised about 290 gigabases of sequencing data and roughly 86 million unique TCR sequences. Among the roughly 410 genotyped donors, more than 70% belonged to the genetic ancestry cluster associated with self-reported Caucasian donors. The study was designed to test whether signatures of past pathogen exposure could be identified by cataloging public T cell receptors. The T cell repertoires of 666 subjects were profiled by immunosequencing and related to cytomegalovirus serostatus. In addition to the first cohort of about 650 subjects, a separate validation cohort of 130 or so different subjects was used. To predict cytomegalovirus infection status, the study brought together high-throughput TCR immunosequencing, statistical association of individual TCRs with disease status, and machine learning. To study patterns of TCR occurrence, a later analysis re-analyzed previously published TCR beta repertoires from 650 to 750 donors and added high-resolution HLA genotyping. In the later analysis, no new phenotypic data were used to find candidate immune exposures; instead, reliance was placed on TCR beta sequences and their occurrence across donors. In an earlier analysis of roughly 540 of the donors, high-throughput TCR beta sequencing was used to judge whether each TCR beta V gene segment behaved as functional or pseudogenic. Donor age, sex, ethnicity and CMV serostatus were compiled together with the repertoire data. Genome-wide SNP genotypes for about 65% of the 666 donors were used in a later genetic analysis, which treated that subset as a discovery cohort. All discovery cohort repertoires had been generated on a single sequencing platform. HLA typing covered class I and class II loci at four-digit resolution. The number of donors typed differed by locus, with 629-630 for A, B, C, DRB1 and DQB1, around 500 for DQA1, over 600 for DPA1, and some 450 for DPB1. A handful of DR-DQ haplotypes were handled as single units for association and clustering because linkage in the cohort was strong. Among some 400 genotyped donors of the cohort, an average of around 220,000 unique TCR beta nucleotide sequences was sequenced per donor, of which about 18% were non-productive.

Paper-wide results and their limitations: Assigning TCR associations to individual alleles was difficult when HLA alleles, especially DR and DQ, strongly co-occurred. In an earlier analysis of around 500 of the donors, most TCR beta V segments appeared in productive rearrangements about 87% or about 30% of the time, broadly matching IMGT annotations. It was suggested by the authors that the approach could potentially be generalized to other disease states and immunological phenotypes. Cytomegalovirus status was reported to be diagnosed by the classifier with high specificity and sensitivity in both the original and validation cohorts. In a later analysis, HLA-associated TCR beta chains showed more clonal expansion and lower generation probabilities than non-associated chains that were equally common. According to a later analysis, most CMV-associated TCR beta chains appeared to be HLA-restricted, and the HLA associations seemed to be driven largely by CMV exposure. Because counts were too low, around 17 rarely observed V segments, including chromosome 9 orphons, were left out of the earlier analysis of 500 to 650 of the donors. According to a later genetic analysis, donors in an Asian-associated ancestry cluster had fewer N-insertions in productive TCRs than the approximately 690-donor mean. A later genetic analysis associated a missense DCLRE1C variant with V-gene and J-gene trimming of TCR beta chains, and an independent cohort replicated the association. A group of highly shared sequence variants was considered likely to be a technical artifact of the sequencing pipeline. According to a later analysis, TCR association rates differed among HLA loci, with DRB1 alleles showing the most associated TCRs and HLA-C alleles showing the fewest. A later analysis reported that several top co-occurrence clusters appeared linked to parvovirus B19, influenza, CMV and Epstein-Barr virus. Linkage disequilibrium might explain the correlated functional status among segregating V segments, but an unknown experimental factor could not be ruled out. CMV serostatus was the only immune exposure information available for the cohort. Because some donors lacked HLA typing at each locus, the association tests relied only on the typed subset. A further reported finding was that TCR beta sequences accurately predicted the HLA-A and HLA-B alleles for most subjects in the first cohort. Only TCR beta chains were sequenced in this cohort, and the absence of alpha or paired-chain data limited detectable features. Specific HLA alleles were associated with 15,000 to 20,000 TCR beta sequences at a false discovery rate of 0.05 in a later analysis. Roughly uniform sequencing depth across donors was assumed in presence/absence analyses, although this assumption may not hold. Most TCR sequences were seen in very few donors, while some public TCRs were found in many individuals. Three of the identified cytomegalovirus-associated TCR beta chains were confirmed in vitro to be specific for cytomegalovirus antigens. A total of some 180 TCR beta chains were listed by the study as associated with cytomegalovirus.

This sequence originates from a woman in her late teens or twenties in good health and CMV-seronegative. The sequencing input was PBMCs.

The CDR3 region reads CASKSLGGGGGYTF. The nucleotide sequence reads as follows: TGTGCCAGCAAATCTCTCGGGGGAGGTGGTGGCTACACCTTC. The rearranged chain carries TRBV27 and TRBJ1-2, and possibly TRBD1, on 5 matching bases. From the germline V gene (reference sequence), CDR1 is MNHEY and CDR2 is SMNVEV. V loses 7 bases, J loses 7 bases, and the germline ends lie 19 bases apart. The CDR3 goes from the cysteine to the phenylalanine over 14 residues. Only CDR3 DNA is held: 42 bases, read in frame from base 1.